This TCR beta chain was identified in a study of molecular identifiers for immune sequencing clone quantification. Germline lookup yields CDR1 LNHDA and CDR2 SQIVND (reference sequence). The ends were cut back, 6 bases at V and 1 base at J, with 13 bases in the middle. The CDR3 is made up of 14 amino acids. Naive CD8 T cells underwent sorting with the CD8+CD4-CCR7+CD45RA+ definition. Previously described methods with listed TCR primers produced the bulk TCR libraries. TCRdb re-analysed the PCR reads in MiXCR, keeping a single row per CDR3 protein. Of fewer than 70,000 distinct CDR3 sequences detected, less than 20% appear once; the ten largest clones hold about 1.5%. This clonotype was detected many times.

This sequence joins TRBV19 and TRBJ2-7; possibly TRBD1 for D (5 bases). The source is a human donor in good health. Some libraries in this study had Jurkat cell RNA spiked in. Sequencing was carried out using naive CD8+ T cells from blood, with Jurkat cell RNA spiked in. Subset defined: FACS-sorted CD8+CD4-CCR7+CD45RA+ naive T cells. The CDR3 protein is CASSANPGSYEQYF. As DNA, the CDR3 is TGTGCCAGTAGCGCCAACCCAGGGTCCTACGAGCAGTACTTC. Using reference TRBV19 and TRBJ2-7 for the parts outside the CDR3, the full variable domain is DGGITQSPKYLFRKEGQNVTLSCEQNLNHDAMYWYRQDPGQGLRLIYYSQIVNDFQKGDIAEGYSVSREKKESFPLTVTSAQKNPTAFYLCASSANPGSYEQYFGPGTRLTVT.